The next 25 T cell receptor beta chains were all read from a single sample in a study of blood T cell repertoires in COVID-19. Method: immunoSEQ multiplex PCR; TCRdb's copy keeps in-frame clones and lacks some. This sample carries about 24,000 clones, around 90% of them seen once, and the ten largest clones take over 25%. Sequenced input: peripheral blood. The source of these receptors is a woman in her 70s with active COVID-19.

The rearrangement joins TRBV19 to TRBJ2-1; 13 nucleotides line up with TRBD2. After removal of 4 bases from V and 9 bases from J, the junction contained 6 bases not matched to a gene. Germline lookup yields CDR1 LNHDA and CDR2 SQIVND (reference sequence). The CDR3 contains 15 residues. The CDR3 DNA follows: TGTGCCAGTAGTAAAACTAGCGGGGGGGCCCTTGAGCAGTTCTTC. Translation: CASSKTSGGALEQFF.

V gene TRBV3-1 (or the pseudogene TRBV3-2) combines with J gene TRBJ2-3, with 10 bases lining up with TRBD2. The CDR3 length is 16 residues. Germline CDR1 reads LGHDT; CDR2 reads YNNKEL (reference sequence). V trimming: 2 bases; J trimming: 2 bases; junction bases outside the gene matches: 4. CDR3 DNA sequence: TGTGCCAGCAGCCAACTTAGCGGGGGGCTCACAGATACGCAGTATTTT. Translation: CASSQLSGGLTDTQYF.

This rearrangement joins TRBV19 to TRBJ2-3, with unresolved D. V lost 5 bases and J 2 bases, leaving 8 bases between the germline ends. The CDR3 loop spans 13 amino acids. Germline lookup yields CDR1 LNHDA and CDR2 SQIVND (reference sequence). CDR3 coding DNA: TGTGCCAGTAGTTTAGTATCCACAGATACGCAGTATTTT. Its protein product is CASSLVSTDTQYF.

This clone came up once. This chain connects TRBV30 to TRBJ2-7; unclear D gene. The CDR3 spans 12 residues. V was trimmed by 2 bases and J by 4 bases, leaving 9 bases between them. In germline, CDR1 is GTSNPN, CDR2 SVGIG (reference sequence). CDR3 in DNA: TGTGCCTGGAGTATGTCCGTATACGAGCAGTACTTC. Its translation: CAWSMSVYEQYF.

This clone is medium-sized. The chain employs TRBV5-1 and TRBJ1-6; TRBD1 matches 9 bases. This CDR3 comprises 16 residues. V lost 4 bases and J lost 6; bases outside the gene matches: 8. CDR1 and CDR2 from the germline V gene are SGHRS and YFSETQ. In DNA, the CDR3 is TGCGCCAGCAGCGTGGATACGGGACAGGGTAATTCACCCCTCCACTTT. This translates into CASSVDTGQGNSPLHF.

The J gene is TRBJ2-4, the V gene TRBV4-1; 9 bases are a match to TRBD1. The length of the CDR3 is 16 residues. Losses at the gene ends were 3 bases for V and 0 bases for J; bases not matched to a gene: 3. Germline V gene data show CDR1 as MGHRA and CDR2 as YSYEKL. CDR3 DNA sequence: TGCGCCAGCAGCCAGGGACAGGGTAAAGCCAAAAACATTCAGTACTTC. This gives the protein CASSQGQGKAKNIQYF.

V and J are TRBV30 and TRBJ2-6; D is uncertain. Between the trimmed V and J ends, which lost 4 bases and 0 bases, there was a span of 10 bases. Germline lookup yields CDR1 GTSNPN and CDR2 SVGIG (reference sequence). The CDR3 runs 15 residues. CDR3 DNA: TGTGCCTGGAATACAGTGTCCTCTGGGGCCAACGTCCTGACTTTC. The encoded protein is CAWNTVSSGANVLTF.

CDR3 protein: CASSDKYRAAGYTF. CDR3 DNA sequence: TGTGCCAGCAGTGATAAGTACAGGGCTGCTGGCTACACCTTC. The V call is TRBV6-1, the J call TRBJ1-2; D may be TRBD1 (6 bases). Germline V gives CDR1 MNHNS, CDR2 SASEGT. The V end lost 3 bases, the J end lost 7 bases, and 15 bases lay between the germline ends. The CDR3 runs to 14 residues.

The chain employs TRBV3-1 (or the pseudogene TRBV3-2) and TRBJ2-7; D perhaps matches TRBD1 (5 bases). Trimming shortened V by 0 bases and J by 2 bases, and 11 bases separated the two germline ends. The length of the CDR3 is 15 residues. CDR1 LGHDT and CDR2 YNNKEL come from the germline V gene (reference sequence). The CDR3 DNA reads TGTGCCAGCAGCCAAGATAGTACAGGAGCCTACGAGCAGTACTTC. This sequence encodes CASSQDSTGAYEQYF.

The CDR3 reads CASSQLYGAGGNEQFF. The CDR3 DNA sequence: TGCGCCAGCAGCCAACTGTATGGAGCGGGGGGAAATGAGCAGTTCTTC. This chain links TRBV4-1 with TRBJ2-1; 9 positions match TRBD2. J gave up 7 bases and V 2 bases, and 9 bases lay outside the gene matches. The CDR3 length is 16 residues. CDR1 is MGHRA, CDR2 YSYEKL, per germline.

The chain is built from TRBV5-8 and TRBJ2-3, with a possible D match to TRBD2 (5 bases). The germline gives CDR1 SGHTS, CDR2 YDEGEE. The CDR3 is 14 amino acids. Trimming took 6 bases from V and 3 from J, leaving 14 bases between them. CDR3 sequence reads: CASKRPHTTDTQYF. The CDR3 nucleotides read TGTGCCAGCAAGCGGCCCCACACGACAGATACGCAGTATTTT.

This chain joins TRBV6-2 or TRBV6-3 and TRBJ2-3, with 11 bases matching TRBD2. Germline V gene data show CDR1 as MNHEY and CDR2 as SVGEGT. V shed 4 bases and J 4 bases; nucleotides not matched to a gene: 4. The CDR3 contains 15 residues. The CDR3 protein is CASSLAGGFADTQYF. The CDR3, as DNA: TGTGCCAGCAGTTTAGCGGGGGGGTTCGCAGATACGCAGTATTTT.

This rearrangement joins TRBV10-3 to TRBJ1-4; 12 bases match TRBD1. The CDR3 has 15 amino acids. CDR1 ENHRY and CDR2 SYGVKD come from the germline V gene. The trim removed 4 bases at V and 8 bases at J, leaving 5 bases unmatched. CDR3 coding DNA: TGTGCCATCAGTGGGGACAGGGGGCGACGGGAAAAACTGTTTTTT. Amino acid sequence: CAISGDRGRREKLFF.

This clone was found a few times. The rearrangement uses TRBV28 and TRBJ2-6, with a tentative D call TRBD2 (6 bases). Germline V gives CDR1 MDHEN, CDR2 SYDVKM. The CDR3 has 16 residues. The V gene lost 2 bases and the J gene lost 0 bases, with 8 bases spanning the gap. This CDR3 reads CASSLLRGSGANVLTF. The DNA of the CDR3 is TGTGCCAGCAGTTTACTGCGGGGCTCTGGGGCCAACGTCCTGACTTTC.

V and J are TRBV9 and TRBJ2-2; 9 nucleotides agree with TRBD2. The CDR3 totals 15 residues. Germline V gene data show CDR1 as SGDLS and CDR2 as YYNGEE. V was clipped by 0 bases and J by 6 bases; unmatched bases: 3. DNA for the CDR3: TGTGCCAGCAGCGTAGATGCGGGGGGGTCCGGGGAGCTGTTTTTT. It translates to CASSVDAGGSGELFF.

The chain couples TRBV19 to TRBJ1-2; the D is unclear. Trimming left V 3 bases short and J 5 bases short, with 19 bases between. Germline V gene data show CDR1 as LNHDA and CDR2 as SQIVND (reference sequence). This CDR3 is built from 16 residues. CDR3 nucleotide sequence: TGTGCCAGTAGTATTGACGGCAGCGGTCCGGGGTATGGCTACACCTTC. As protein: CASSIDGSGPGYGYTF.

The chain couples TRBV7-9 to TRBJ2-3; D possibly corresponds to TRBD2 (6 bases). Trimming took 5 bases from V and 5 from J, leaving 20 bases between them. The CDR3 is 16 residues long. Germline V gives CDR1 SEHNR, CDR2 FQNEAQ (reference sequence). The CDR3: CASSPPFRAGRDTQYF. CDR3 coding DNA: TGTGCCAGCAGCCCCCCTTTTAGGGCGGGGAGAGATACGCAGTATTTT.

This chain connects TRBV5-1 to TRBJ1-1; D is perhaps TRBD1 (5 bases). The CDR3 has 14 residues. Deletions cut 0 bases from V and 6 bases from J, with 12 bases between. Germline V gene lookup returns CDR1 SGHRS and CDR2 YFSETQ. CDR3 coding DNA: TGCGCCAGCAGCTTGGGACCAGGGTCGGCTGAAGCTTTCTTT. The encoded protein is CASSLGPGSAEAFF.

The CDR3 DNA reads as TGTGCCGGAGGGACGGAAGTTAACAATGAGCAGTTCTTC. Amino acid sequence: CAGGTEVNNEQFF. This chain connects TRBV2 to TRBJ2-1; a possible D gene is TRBD2 (6 bases). The V end was cut by 11 bases, the J end by 5 bases, with 16 bases between. This CDR3 spans 13 amino acids. Germline CDR1 and CDR2: SNHLY and FYNNEI.

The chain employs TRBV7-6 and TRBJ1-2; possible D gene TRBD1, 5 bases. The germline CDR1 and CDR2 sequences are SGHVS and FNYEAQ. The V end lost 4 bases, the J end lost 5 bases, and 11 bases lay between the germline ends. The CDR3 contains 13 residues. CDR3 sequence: CASSSRGRYGYTF. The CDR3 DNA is TGTGCCAGCAGCTCTCGGGGGAGGTATGGCTACACCTTC.

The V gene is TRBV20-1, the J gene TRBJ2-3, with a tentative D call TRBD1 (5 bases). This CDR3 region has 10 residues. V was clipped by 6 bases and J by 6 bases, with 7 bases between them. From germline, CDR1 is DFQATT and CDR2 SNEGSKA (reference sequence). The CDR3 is CSAPGDTQYF. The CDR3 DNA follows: TGCAGTGCCCCAGGGGATACGCAGTATTTT.

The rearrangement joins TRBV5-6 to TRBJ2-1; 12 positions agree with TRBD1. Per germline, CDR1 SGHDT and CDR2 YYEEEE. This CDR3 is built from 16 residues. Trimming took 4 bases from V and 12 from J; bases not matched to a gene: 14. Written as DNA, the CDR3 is TGTGCCAGCAGCCTAACCGGGACAGGGGGCGAATTTGGGCAGTTCTTC. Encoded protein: CASSLTGTGGEFGQFF.

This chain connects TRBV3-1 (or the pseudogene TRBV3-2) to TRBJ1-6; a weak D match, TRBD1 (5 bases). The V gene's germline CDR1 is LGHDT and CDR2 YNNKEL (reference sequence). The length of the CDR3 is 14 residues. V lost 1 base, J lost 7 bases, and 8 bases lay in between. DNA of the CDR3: TGTGCCAGCAGCCAAGGGCAGGGAAATTCACCCCTCCACTTT. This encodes CASSQGQGNSPLHF.

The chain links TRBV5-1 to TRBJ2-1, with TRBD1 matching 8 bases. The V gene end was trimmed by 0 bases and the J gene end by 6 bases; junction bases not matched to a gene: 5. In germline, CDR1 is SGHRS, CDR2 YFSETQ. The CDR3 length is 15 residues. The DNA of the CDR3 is TGCGCCAGCAGCTTGGTGGACAGGGTCCCCAATGAGCAGTTCTTC. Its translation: CASSLVDRVPNEQFF.

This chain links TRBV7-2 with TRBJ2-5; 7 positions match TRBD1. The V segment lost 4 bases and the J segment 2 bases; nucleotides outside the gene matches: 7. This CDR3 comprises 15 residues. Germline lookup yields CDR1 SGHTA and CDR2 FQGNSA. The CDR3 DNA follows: TGTGCCAGCAGCTCCCCACAGGGGAGACAAGAGACCCAGTACTTC. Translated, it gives CASSSPQGRQETQYF.